This T cell receptor (beta chain) was documented in a study of long-term antiretroviral therapy in people with HIV. Germline-derived CDR1 and CDR2 are LNHDA and SQIVND (reference sequence). V was clipped by 5 bases and J by 0 bases, with 7 bases between them. The CDR3 spans 13 residues. This was the immunoSEQ v3.0 assay at survey level. Sequencing was performed with immunoSEQ multiplex PCR; in TCRdb, only in-frame clones are kept and a portion is missing. The repertoire holds about 42,000 clones, with roughly nine tenths as singletons. The sequencing used unsorted PBMCs, collected 0.1 years before starting antiretroviral therapy. The chain employs TRBV19 and TRBJ1-1; D not certain. The sequence derives from a woman aged 45-60 years with HIV. The CDR3 loop is CASSHPVNTEAFF. The CDR3 DNA reads TGTGCCAGTAGTCATCCTGTGAACACTGAAGCTTTCTTT.